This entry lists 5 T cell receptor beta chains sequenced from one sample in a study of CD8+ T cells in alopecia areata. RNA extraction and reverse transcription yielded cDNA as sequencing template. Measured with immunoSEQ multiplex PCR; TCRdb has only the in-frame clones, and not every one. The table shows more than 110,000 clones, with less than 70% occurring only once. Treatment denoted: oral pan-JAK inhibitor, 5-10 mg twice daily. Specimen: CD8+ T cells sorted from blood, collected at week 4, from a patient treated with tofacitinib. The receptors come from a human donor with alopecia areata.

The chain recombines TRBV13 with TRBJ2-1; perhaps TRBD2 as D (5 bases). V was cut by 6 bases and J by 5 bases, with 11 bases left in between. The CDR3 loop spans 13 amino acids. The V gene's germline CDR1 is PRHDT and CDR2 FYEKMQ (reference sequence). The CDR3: CASRSSSNNEQFF. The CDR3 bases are TGTGCCAGCAGATCTAGCTCTAACAATGAGCAGTTCTTC.

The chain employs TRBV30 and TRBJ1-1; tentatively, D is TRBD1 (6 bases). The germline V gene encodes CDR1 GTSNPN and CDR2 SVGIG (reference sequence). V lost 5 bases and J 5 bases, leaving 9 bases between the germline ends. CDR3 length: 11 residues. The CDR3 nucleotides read TGTGCCTGGGGGACATGGACTGAAGCTTTCTTT. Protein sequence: CAWGTWTEAFF.

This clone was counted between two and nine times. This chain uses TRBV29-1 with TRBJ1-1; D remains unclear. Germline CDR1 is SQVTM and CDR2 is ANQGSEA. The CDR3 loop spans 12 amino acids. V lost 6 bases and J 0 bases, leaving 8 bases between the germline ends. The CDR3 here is CSVFGLNTEAFF. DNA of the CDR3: TGCAGCGTCTTCGGACTGAACACTGAAGCTTTCTTT.

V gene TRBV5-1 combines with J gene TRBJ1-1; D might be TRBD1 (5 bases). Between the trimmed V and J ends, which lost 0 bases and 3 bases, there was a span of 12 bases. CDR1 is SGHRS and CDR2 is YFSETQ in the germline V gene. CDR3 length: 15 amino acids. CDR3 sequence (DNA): TGCGCCAGCAGCTTGGCTGGGGGTGGGGACACTGAAGCTTTCTTT. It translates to CASSLAGGGDTEAFF.

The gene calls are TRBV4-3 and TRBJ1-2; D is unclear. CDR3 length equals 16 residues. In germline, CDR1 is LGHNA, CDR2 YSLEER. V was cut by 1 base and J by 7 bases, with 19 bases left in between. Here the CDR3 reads CASSQASVAPSRGYTF. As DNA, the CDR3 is TGCGCCAGCAGCCAAGCATCAGTGGCCCCTAGCCGTGGCTACACCTTC.